This section outlines one TCR beta chain sequence together with its context. In the same sample, other DNA sequences code for this CDR3. These data come from a study of blood T cell repertoires in COVID-19. Some clones are missing from TCRdb's copy, which holds only in-frame ones; the method was immunoSEQ multiplex PCR. The sample consists of 450,000 to 500,000 clones, 87% of them appearing once. The length of the CDR3 is 12 residues. Trimming removed 4 bases from V and 5 bases from J; junction bases left unmatched: 1. Germline V lookup: CDR1 SNHLY, CDR2 FYNNEI. Sequenced input: PBMCs or T cells enriched from blood (not recorded which). V is TRBV2 and J is TRBJ2-5; 7 bases match TRBD2. The TCR was taken from a young woman who had recovered from COVID-19. CDR3 in amino acids: CASSGEGETQYF. DNA of the CDR3: TGTGCCAGCAGTGGGGAGGGGGAGACCCAGTACTTC.